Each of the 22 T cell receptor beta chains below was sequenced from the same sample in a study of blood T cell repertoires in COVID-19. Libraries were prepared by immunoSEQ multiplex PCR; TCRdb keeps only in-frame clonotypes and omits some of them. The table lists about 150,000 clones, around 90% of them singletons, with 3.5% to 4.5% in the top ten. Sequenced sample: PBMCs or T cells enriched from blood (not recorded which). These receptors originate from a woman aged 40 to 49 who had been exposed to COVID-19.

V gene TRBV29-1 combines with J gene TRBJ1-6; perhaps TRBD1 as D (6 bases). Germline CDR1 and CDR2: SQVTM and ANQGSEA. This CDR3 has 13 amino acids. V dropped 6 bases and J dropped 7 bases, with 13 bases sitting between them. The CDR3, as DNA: TGCAGCGTGCTGACAGGTGTAAATTCACCCCTCCACTTT. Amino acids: CSVLTGVNSPLHF.

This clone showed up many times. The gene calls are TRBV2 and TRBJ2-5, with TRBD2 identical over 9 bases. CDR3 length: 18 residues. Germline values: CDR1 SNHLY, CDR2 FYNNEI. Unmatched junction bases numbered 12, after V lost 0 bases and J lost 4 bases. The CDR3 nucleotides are TGTGCCAGCAGTGAAGCAATTCTAGCGGGGCTAGGCGGAGAGACCCAGTACTTC. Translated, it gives CASSEAILAGLGGETQYF.

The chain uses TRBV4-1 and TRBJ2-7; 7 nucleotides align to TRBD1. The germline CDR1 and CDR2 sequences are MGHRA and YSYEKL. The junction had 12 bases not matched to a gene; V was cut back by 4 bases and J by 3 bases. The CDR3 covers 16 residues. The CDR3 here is CASSLQQGNGYYEQYF. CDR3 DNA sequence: TGCGCCAGCAGCCTCCAACAGGGGAACGGCTACTACGAGCAGTACTTC.

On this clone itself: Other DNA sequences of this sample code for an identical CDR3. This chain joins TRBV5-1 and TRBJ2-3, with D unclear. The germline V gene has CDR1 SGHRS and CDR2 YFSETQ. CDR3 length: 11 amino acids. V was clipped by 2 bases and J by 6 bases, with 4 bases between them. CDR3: CASSFRDTQYF. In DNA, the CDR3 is TGCGCCAGCAGCTTCCGGGATACGCAGTATTTT.

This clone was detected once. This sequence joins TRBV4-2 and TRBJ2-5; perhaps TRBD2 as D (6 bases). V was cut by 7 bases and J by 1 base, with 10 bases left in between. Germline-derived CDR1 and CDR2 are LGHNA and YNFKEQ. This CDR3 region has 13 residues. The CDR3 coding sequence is TGTGCCAGCAAGGATAGCGGCCAAGAGACCCAGTACTTC. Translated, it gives CASKDSGQETQYF.

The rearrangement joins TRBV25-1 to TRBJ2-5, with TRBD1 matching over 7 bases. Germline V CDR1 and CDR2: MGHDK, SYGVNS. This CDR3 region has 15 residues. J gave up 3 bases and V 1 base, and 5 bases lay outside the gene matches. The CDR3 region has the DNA TGTGCCAGCAGTGAATCCGGGACAGCAAAAGAGACCCAGTACTTC. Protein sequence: CASSESGTAKETQYF.

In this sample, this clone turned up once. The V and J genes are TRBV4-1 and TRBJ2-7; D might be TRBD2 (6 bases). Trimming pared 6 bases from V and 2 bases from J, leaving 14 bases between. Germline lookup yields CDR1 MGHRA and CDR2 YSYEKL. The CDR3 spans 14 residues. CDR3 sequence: CASRREPTTYEQYF. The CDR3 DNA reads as TGCGCCAGCAGGCGGGAACCGACAACCTACGAGCAGTACTTC.

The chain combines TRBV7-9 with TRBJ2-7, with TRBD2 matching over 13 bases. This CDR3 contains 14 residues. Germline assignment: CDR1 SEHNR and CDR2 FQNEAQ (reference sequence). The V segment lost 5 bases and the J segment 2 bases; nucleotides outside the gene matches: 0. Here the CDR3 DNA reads TGTGCCAGCAGCGGGACTAGCGGGGCCTACGAGCAGTACTTC. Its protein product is CASSGTSGAYEQYF.

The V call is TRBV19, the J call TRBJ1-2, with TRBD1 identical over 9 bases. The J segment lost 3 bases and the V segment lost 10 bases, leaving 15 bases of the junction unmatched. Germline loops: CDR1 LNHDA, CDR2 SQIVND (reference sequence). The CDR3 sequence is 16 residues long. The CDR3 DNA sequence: TGTGCCACCGAGACAGGGGGAACGGCCGGGGACTATGGCTACACCTTC. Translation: CATETGGTAGDYGYTF.

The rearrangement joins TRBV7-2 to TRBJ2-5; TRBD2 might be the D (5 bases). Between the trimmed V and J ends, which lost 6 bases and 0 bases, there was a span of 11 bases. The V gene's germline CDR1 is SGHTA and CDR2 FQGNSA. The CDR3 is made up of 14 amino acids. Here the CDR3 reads CASRSWGDQETQYF. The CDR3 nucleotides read TGTGCCAGCAGGTCGTGGGGAGACCAAGAGACCCAGTACTTC. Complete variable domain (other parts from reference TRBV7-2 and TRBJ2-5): GAGVSQSPSNKVTEKGKDVELRCDPISGHTALYWYRQSLGQGLEFLIYFQGNSAPDKSGLPSDRFSAERTGGSVSTLTIQRTQQEDSAVYLCASRSWGDQETQYFGPGTRLLVL.

Here the CDR3 reads CASRDRGRNEQFF. The CDR3, as DNA: TGTGCCAGCCGGGACAGGGGGCGGAATGAGCAGTTCTTC. The chain uses TRBV28 and TRBJ2-1; 12 bases are a match to TRBD1. This CDR3 is built from 13 residues. With 8 bases clipped from V and 7 bases from J, the junction kept 3 bases outside the gene matches. Per the germline V gene, CDR1 is MDHEN and CDR2 is SYDVKM.

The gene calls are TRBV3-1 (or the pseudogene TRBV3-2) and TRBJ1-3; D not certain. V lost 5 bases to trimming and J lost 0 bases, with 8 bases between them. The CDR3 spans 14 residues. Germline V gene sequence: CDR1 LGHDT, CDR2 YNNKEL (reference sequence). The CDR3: CASSSWSSGNTIYF. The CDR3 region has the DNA TGTGCCAGCAGCTCTTGGAGCTCTGGAAACACCATATATTTT.

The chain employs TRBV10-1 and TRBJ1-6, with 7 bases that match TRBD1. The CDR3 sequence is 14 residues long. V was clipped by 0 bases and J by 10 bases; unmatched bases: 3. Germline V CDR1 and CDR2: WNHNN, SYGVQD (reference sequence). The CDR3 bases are TGCGCCAGCAGTGAGTCGACAGGGAGGTCACCCCTCCACTTT. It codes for CASSESTGRSPLHF.

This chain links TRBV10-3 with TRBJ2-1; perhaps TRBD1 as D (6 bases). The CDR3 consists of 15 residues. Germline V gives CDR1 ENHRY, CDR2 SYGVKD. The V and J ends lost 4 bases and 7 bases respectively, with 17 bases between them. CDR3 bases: TGTGCCATCAGTGCAGGGGCTTATAAGGGTAATGAGCAGTTCTTC. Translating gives CAISAGAYKGNEQFF.

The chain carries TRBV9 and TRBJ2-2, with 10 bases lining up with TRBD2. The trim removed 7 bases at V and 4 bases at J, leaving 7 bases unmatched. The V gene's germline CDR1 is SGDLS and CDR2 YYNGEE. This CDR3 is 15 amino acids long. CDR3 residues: CASSPSGSLTGELFF. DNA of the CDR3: TGTGCCAGCTCGCCTAGCGGGAGTCTCACCGGGGAGCTGTTTTTT.

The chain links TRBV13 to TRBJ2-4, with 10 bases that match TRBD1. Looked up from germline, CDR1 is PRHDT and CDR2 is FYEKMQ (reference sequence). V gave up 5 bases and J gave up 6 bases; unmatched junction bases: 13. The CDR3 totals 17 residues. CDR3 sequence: CASSPGQGTQGLNIQYF. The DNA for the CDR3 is TGTGCCAGCAGCCCGGGACAGGGGACACAAGGATTAAACATTCAGTACTTC. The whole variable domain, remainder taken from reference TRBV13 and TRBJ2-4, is AAGVIQSPRHLIKEKRETATLKCYPIPRHDTVYWYQQGPGQDPQFLISFYEKMQSDKGSIPDRFSAQQFSDYHSELNMSSLELGDSALYFCASSPGQGTQGLNIQYFGAGTRLSVL.

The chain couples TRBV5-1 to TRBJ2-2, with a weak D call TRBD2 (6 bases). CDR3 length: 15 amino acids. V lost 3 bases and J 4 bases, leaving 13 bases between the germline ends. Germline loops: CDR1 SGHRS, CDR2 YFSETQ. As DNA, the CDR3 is TGCGCCAGCAGCTCGGGACTCGAGGGCACCGGGGAGCTGTTTTTT. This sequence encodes CASSSGLEGTGELFF. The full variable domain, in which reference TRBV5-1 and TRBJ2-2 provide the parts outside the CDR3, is KAGVTQTPRYLIKTRGQQVTLSCSPISGHRSVSWYQQTPGQGLQFLFEYFSETQRNKGNFPGRFSGRQFSNSRSEMNVSTLELGDSALYLCASSSGLEGTGELFFGEGSRLTVL.

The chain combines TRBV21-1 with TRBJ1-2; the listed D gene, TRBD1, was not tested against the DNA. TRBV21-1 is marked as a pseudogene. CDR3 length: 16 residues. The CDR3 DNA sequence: TGTGCCAGCAGCAAAATCATGAAGGGGCGGAACTATGGCTACACCTTC. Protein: CASSKIMKGRNYGYTF.

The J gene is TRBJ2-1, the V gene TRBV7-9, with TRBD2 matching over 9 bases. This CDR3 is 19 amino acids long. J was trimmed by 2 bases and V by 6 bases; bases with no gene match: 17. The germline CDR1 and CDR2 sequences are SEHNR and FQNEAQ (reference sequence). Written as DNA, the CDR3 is TGTGCCAGCAGTAACCCCGGGGGTAGCGGGAGAGTCACCTACAATGAGCAGTTCTTC. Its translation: CASSNPGGSGRVTYNEQFF.

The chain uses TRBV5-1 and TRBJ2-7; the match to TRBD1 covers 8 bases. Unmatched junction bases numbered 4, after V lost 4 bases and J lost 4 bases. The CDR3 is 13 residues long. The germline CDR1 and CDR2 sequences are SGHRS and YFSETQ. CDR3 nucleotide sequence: TGCGCCAGCAGCATGGACAGGGTGTACGAGCAGTACTTC. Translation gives CASSMDRVYEQYF.

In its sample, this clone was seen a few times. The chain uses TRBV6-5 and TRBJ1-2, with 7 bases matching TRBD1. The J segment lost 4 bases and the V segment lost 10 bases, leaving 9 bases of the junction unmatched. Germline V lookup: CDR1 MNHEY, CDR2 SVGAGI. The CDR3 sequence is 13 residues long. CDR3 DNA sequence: TGTGCCACTAAACAGGGGAGTTCCTATGGCTACACCTTC. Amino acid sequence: CATKQGSSYGYTF.

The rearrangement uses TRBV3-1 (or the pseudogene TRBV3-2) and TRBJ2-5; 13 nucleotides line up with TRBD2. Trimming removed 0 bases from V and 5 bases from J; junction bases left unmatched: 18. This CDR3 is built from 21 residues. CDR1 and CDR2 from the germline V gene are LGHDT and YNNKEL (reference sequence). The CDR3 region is CASSQDRDTELAGGPGETQYF. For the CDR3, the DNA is TGTGCCAGCAGCCAAGATCGGGATACCGAACTAGCGGGAGGGCCCGGCGAGACCCAGTACTTC.